This passage covers 2 T cell receptor beta chains from one sample sequenced in a study of tissue T cells after allogeneic stem cell transplantation. Sequencing was performed with immunoSEQ multiplex PCR; in TCRdb, only in-frame clones are kept and a portion is missing. The sample holds some 8,000 clones, 37% seen once. Time point in this sample: mouse harvest day 14 after allogeneic transplant. Tail vein injection delivered 10^7 T-cell-depleted bone marrow cells and 10^6 splenic CD5+ T cells. Input material: skin. Receptors originate from a female BALB/c mouse given C57BL/6 T cells with graft-versus-host disease after an allogeneic hematopoietic cell transplant.

By share of the sample, this clone is medium-sized. Any gene name here is a mouse gene name. The sequence runs out 1 residue before the end of the CDR3; the remainder is reconstructed from the germline J gene. J is TRBJ2-7 and V is TRBV26; possibly TRBD1 for D (5 bases). The V gene's germline CDR1 is KGHPV and CDR2 FQNQEV (reference sequence). CDR3 size: 12 residues. Trimming removed 5 bases from V and 3 bases from J, with 8 bases in between. The sequenced part of the CDR3 DNA is TGTGCCAGCAGTGCGGACAACTATGAACAGTAC. Translation gives CASSADNYEQY. The full CDR3 protein reads CASSADNYEQYF.

This clone was seen a handful of times. Mouse germline and gene names are used. The CDR3 extends 1 residue past the end of the read, so its final part is completed from the germline J gene. The J gene is TRBJ1-1, the V gene TRBV26; tentative D call: TRBD1 (5 bases). CDR3 size: 13 residues. The V end was cut by 3 bases, the J end by 5 bases, with 10 bases between. In germline, CDR1 is KGHPV, CDR2 FQNQEV (reference sequence). The DNA read from the CDR3 is TGTGCCAGCAGTCTACGGGGGAGGACAGAAGTCTTC. Translated: CASSLRGRTEVF. The whole CDR3 region reads CASSLRGRTEVFF.